The rows below give T cell receptor beta chains drawn from one sample of a study of technical replicates of blood from several donors. Measured with immunoSEQ multiplex PCR; TCRdb has only the in-frame clones, and not every one. The table shows nearly 80,000 clones, with around 90% occurring only once. Specimen: T cells isolated from PBMCs. These receptor sequences come from a human donor in good health. Both conserved end residues are part of each CDR3. A D gene is named only where the DNA matches it firmly. Clone size is shown for a subset of rows, as once, few, many or a class of expanded clone.

J: TRBJ2-7
V: TRBV9
size: once
D: -
DNA: TGTGCCAGCAGCGTAGGGACAAACTACGAGCAGTACTTC
CDR3: CASSVGTNYEQYF

J: TRBJ2-1
V: TRBV7-9
size: -
D: TRBD2
DNA: TGTGCCAGCAGCTTAGGGCGGGAGGGAAACAATGAGCAGTTCTTC
CDR3: CASSLGREGNNEQFF

J: TRBJ2-1
V: TRBV7-2
size: -
D: TRBD2
DNA: TGTGCCAGCAGCGAGGGACTAGCGCGACAGCCGTACAATGAGCAGTTCTTC
CDR3: CASSEGLARQPYNEQFF

J: TRBJ1-5
V: TRBV2
size: -
D: -
DNA: TGTGCCAGCACTATTTCGGCGGGGGGCCCTTATAGCAATCAGCCCCAGCATTTT
CDR3: CASTISAGGPYSNQPQHF

J: TRBJ2-7
V: TRBV7-3
size: -
D: -
DNA: TGTGCCAGCAGCCCCGGGACACTTAGCTCCTACGAGCAGTACTTC
CDR3: CASSPGTLSSYEQYF

J: TRBJ2-3
V: TRBV19
size: -
D: TRBD1
DNA: TGTGCCAGTAGTGGGGGGACAGGGGCCGATACGCAGTATTTT
CDR3: CASSGGTGADTQYF

J: TRBJ2-5
V: TRBV28
size: -
D: TRBD2
DNA: TGTGCCAGCAGTTTACCCTTAGCGGGAGGTTGGGAGACCCAGTACTTC
CDR3: CASSLPLAGGWETQYF

J: TRBJ2-7
V: TRBV27
size: -
D: -
DNA: TGTGCCAGCGGTAGACTAGGGAGTCGCGAGCAGTACTTC
CDR3: CASGRLGSREQYF

J: TRBJ2-7
V: TRBV2
size: -
D: TRBD2
DNA: TGTGCCAGCAGGCCCACCGAGCGGGAGGTACCCTACGAGCAGTACTTC
CDR3: CASRPTEREVPYEQYF

J: TRBJ1-5
V: TRBV10-1
size: few
D: -
DNA: TGCGCCAGCAGTGAGTCAGTCGGGGGGCCCCAGCATTTT
CDR3: CASSESVGGPQHF

J: TRBJ2-1
V: TRBV6-1
size: -
D: TRBD2
DNA: TGTGCCAGCAGTGGGGGACTAGTTCCCAGGGAGCAGTTCTTC
CDR3: CASSGGLVPREQFF

J: TRBJ2-1
V: TRBV11-3
size: -
D: -
DNA: TGTGCCAGCAGCTATGGCGGGACTCAGTACAATGAGCAGTTCTTC
CDR3: CASSYGGTQYNEQFF

J: TRBJ2-2
V: TRBV4-1
size: -
D: -
DNA: TGCGCCAGCAGCCAAGTACTAGTCCGTCCCGGGGAGCTGTTTTTT
CDR3: CASSQVLVRPGELFF

J: TRBJ1-2
V: TRBV25-1
size: -
D: TRBD1
DNA: TGTGCCAGCAGTGGTTACTACACAGGGGACTATGGCTACACCTTC
CDR3: CASSGYYTGDYGYTF

J: TRBJ1-2
V: TRBV7-9
size: -
D: TRBD1
DNA: TGTGCCAGCAGCGATGAACCAACAGGGGAGGATGGCTACACCTTC
CDR3: CASSDEPTGEDGYTF

J: TRBJ1-1
V: TRBV7-6
size: -
D: -
DNA: TGTGCCAGCAGCTCCGGGATGAACACTGAAGCTTTCTTT
CDR3: CASSSGMNTEAFF

J: TRBJ2-7
V: TRBV10-1
size: -
D: -
DNA: TGCGCCAGCAGTGAGATTACCGGGACCTACGAGCAGTACTTC
CDR3: CASSEITGTYEQYF

J: TRBJ1-5
V: TRBV5-8
size: -
D: -
DNA: TGTGCCAGCAGCTTTCGGGGTATAGGCAATCAGCCCCAGCATTTT
CDR3: CASSFRGIGNQPQHF

J: TRBJ1-1
V: TRBV7-3
size: few
D: TRBD1
DNA: TGTGCCAGCAGCTTAACCCCAGGGGGGACAACTGAAGCTTTCTTT
CDR3: CASSLTPGGTTEAFF

J: TRBJ1-4
V: TRBV5-6
size: -
D: TRBD1
DNA: TGTGCCAGCAGCTTGGGCGGCAGGGGGGATGAAAAACTGTTTTTT
CDR3: CASSLGGRGDEKLFF

J: TRBJ1-5
V: TRBV19
size: -
D: TRBD1
DNA: TGTGCCAGTTGTACCGGGACAGGGGTCAATCAGCCCCAGCATTTT
CDR3: CASCTGTGVNQPQHF

J: TRBJ2-7
V: TRBV4-3
size: -
D: -
DNA: TGCGCCAGCAGCCATATTTCCTACGAGCAGTACTTC
CDR3: CASSHISYEQYF